The TCR beta chain described here comes from a study of blood T cells in healthy people across ages. The CDR3 runs 15 residues. CDR1 is KGHSH and CDR2 is LQKENI in the germline V gene. The junction had 8 bases not matched to a gene; V was cut back by 5 bases and J by 5 bases. Donors gave around 10 milliliters of peripheral blood apiece. Study-level results: Calculation of diversity from one million T cells yielded estimates considered to be underestimates.

In regard to this clonotype: Its antigen remains unidentified.

Using a J-beta primer mix together with a sample-barcoded 5' primer, a second PCR was run for roughly 6 to 11 cycles. In TCRdb, the 5' RACE reads were re-called with MiXCR into one record per CDR3 protein. The table records roughly 700,000 distinct CDR3 sequences, roughly 32% of them present only once. The sample consisted of blood. The TCR originated in a woman of 80 years or more in good health. V and J are TRBV18 and TRBJ2-3, with 9 bases matching TRBD1. In nucleotides, the CDR3 is TGTGCCAGCTCAGCTGTCACAGGGGGCAGAGATACGCAGTATTTT. It codes for CASSAVTGGRDTQYF.